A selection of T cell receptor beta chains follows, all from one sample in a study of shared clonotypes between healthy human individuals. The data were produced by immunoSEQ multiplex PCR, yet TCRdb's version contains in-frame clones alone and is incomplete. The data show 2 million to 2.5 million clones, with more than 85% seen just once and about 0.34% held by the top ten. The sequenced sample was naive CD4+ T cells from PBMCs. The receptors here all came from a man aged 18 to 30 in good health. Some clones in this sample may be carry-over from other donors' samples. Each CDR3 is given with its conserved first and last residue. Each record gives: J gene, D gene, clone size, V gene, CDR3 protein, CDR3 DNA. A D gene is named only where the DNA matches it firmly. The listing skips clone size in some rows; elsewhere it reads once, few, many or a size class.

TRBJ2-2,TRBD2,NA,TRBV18,CASSPPGLPNTGELFF,TGTGCCAGCTCACCTCCGGGACTACCGAACACCGGGGAGCTGTTTTTT
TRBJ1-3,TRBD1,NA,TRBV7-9,CASTVDRGGNTIYF,TGTGCCAGCACCGTAGACAGGGGAGGAAACACCATATATTTT
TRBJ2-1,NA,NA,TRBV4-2,CASSQEFTRGGRNEQFF,TGTGCCAGCAGCCAAGAATTTACCAGGGGAGGTCGCAATGAGCAGTTCTTC
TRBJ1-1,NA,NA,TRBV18,CASSPPAGQNTEAFF,TGTGCCAGCTCACCACCGGCGGGGCAGAACACTGAAGCTTTCTTT
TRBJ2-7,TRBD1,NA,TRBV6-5,CASSYRQGWPYEQYF,TGTGCCAGCAGTTACCGACAGGGTTGGCCCTACGAGCAGTACTTC
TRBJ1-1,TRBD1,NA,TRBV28,CASGQGGKNTEAFF,TGTGCCAGCGGACAGGGTGGGAAGAACACTGAAGCTTTCTTT
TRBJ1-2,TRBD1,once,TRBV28,CASRATGTGGYTF,TGTGCCAGCAGGGCGACAGGGACTGGAGGCTACACCTTC
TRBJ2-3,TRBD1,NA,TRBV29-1,CSVPRDRGVWGTQYF,TGCAGCGTTCCACGGGACAGGGGAGTTTGGGGTACGCAGTATTTT
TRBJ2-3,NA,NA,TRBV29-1,CSVVYSGGATDTQYF,TGCAGCGTTGTCTACTCGGGCGGGGCCACAGATACGCAGTATTTT
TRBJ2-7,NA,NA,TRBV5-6,CASSLGGTYEQYF,TGTGCCAGCAGCTTAGGGGGGACCTACGAGCAGTACTTC
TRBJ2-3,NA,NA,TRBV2,CASSQNGLPTDTQYF,TGTGCCAGCAGTCAAAACGGACTCCCGACAGATACGCAGTATTTT
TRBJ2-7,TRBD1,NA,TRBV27,CASRLKGGTGVYEQYF,TGTGCCAGCAGGCTAAAAGGCGGGACAGGTGTGTACGAGCAGTACTTC
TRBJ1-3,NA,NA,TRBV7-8,CASSRLGLGNTIYF,TGTGCCAGCAGCCGACTGGGACTCGGAAACACCATATATTTT
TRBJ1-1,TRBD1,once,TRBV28,CASRTGGGKTEAFF,TGTGCCAGCAGGACAGGGGGCGGGAAGACTGAAGCTTTCTTT
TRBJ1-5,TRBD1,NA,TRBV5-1,CASSPKTGGNQPQHF,TGCGCCAGCAGCCCCAAGACAGGGGGCAATCAGCCCCAGCATTTT
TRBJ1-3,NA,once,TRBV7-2,CASSQGPLRTIYF,TGTGCCAGCAGCCAGGGACCGCTACGCACCATATATTTT
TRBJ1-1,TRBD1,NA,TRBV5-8,CASSNLDRYAEAFF,TGTGCCAGCAGTAATCTGGACAGGTATGCTGAAGCTTTCTTT
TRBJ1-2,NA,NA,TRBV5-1,CASSLTDNYGYTF,TGCGCCAGCAGCTTGACAGATAACTATGGCTACACCTTC
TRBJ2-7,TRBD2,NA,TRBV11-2,CASSPQMGGSYEQYF,TGTGCCAGCAGCCCTCAAATGGGGGGGAGTTACGAGCAGTACTTC
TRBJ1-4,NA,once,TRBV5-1,CASSNRVDANEKLFF,TGCGCCAGCAGTAACAGGGTCGACGCTAATGAAAAACTGTTTTTT
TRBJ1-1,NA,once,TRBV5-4,CASSLALGQEAFF,TGTGCCAGCAGCTTGGCCCTGGGTCAAGAAGCTTTCTTT
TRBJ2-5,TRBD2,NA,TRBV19,CASSPVRLAGAETQYF,TGTGCCAGTAGTCCGGTCCGACTAGCGGGAGCGGAGACCCAGTACTTC
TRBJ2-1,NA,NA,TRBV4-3,CASSQEVSSPEQFF,TGCGCCAGCAGCCAAGAAGTTAGTAGCCCAGAGCAGTTCTTC
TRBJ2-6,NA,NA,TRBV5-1,CASSLPGVGVSGANVLTF,TGCGCCAGCAGCCTACCAGGGGTCGGGGTCTCTGGGGCCAACGTCCTGACTTTC
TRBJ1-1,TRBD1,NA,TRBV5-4,CASSLTGGADPEAFF,TGTGCCAGCAGCTTAACAGGGGGTGCCGATCCTGAAGCTTTCTTT
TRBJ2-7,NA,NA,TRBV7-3,CASSPSRSGEQYF,TGTGCCAGCAGCCCGAGCCGGAGTGGCGAGCAGTACTTC
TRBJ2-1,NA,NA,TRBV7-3,CASSPRPTSYNEQFF,TGTGCCAGCAGCCCCCGTCCGACTTCCTACAATGAGCAGTTCTTC
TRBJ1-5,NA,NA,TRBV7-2,CASALEGRGNQPQHF,TGTGCCAGCGCCCTGGAGGGGAGGGGCAATCAGCCCCAGCATTTT
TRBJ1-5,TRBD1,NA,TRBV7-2,CASSRGQINQPQHF,TGTGCCAGCAGCCGGGGACAGATAAATCAGCCCCAGCATTTT
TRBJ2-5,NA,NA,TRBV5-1,CASSLALAGTQETQYF,TGCGCCAGCAGCTTGGCGCTGGCGGGAACTCAAGAGACCCAGTACTTC
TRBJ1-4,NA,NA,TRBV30,CAWSSVNEKLFF,TGTGCCTGGAGTTCGGTTAATGAAAAACTGTTTTTT
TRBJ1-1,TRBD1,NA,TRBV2,CASSRDSSYQNTEAFF,TGTGCCAGCAGTCGGGACAGCTCCTATCAGAACACTGAAGCTTTCTTT
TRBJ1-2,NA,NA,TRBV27,CASSLRQNYGYTF,TGTGCCAGCAGTTTACGTCAGAACTATGGCTACACCTTC
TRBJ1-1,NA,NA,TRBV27,CASSLLPGHAMNTEAFF,TGTGCCAGCAGTTTGTTACCGGGACACGCAATGAACACTGAAGCTTTCTTT
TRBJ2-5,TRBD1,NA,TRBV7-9,CASSFWTGGEETQYF,TGTGCCAGCAGCTTCTGGACAGGGGGCGAAGAGACCCAGTACTTC
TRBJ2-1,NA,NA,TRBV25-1,CASSEYLGLGAHEQFF,TGTGCCAGCAGTGAATATTTGGGACTGGGGGCACATGAGCAGTTCTTC
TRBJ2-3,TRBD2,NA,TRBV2,CASSDYYLGLAGLTDTQYF,TGTGCCAGCAGTGACTACTACCTCGGACTAGCGGGACTCACAGATACGCAGTATTTT
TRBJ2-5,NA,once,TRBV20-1,CSARQGGAQYF,TGCAGTGCTAGACAGGGGGGCGCCCAGTACTTC
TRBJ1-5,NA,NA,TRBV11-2,CASSFSDQDQPQHF,TGTGCCAGCAGCTTCTCCGATCAAGATCAGCCCCAGCATTTT
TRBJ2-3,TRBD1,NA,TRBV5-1,CATTTGAGRGTDTQYF,TGCGCCACAACGACAGGGGCGGGACGAGGCACAGATACGCAGTATTTT
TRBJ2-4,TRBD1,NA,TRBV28,CASSYPRTGLAKNIQYF,TGTGCCAGCAGCTACCCTAGGACAGGGCTAGCCAAAAACATTCAGTACTTC
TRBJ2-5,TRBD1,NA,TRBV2,CASAKVTGAQETQYF,TGTGCCAGCGCAAAAGTTACAGGGGCACAAGAGACCCAGTACTTC
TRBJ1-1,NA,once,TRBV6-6,CASSYGDIFTEAFF,TGTGCCAGCAGTTACGGCGACATTTTCACTGAAGCTTTCTTT
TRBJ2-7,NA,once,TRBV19,CASSSDRSYEQYF,TGTGCCAGTAGTTCCGACAGGTCCTACGAGCAGTACTTC
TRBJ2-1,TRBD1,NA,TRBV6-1,CASSTDRGTEQFF,TGTGCCAGCAGCACTGACAGGGGGACTGAGCAGTTCTTC
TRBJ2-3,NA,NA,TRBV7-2,CASSFVGARGTDTQYF,TGTGCCAGCAGCTTTGTAGGCGCACGGGGGACAGATACGCAGTATTTT
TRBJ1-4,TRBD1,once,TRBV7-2,CASSLDRVSEKLFF,TGTGCCAGCAGCTTGGACAGGGTTTCTGAAAAACTGTTTTTT